The 17 T cell receptor beta chains below were found in one sample sequenced in a study of cytomegalovirus exposure and HLA in healthy donors. PCR employed 60 Vbeta and 13 Jbeta primers. TCRdb keeps only in-frame clones here, not all; method: immunoSEQ multiplex PCR. Among over 150,000 clones listed, over 75% were seen once. Sequencing used PBMCs. All receptors derive from a human donor in good health.

This clone was recorded only once. The chain employs TRBV9 and TRBJ2-2, with 8 bases matching TRBD2. V was pared by 4 bases and J by 4 bases, with 6 bases of the junction left unmatched. This CDR3 comprises 15 residues. CDR1 and CDR2 from the germline V gene are SGDLS and YYNGEE. CDR3 bases: TGTGCCAGCAGCTCACGGGGGGGCGGCACCGGGGAGCTGTTTTTT. Protein product: CASSSRGGGTGELFF.

This sequence joins TRBV9 and TRBJ1-1, with TRBD1 matching 7 bases. Germline V gene data show CDR1 as SGDLS and CDR2 as YYNGEE. The V and J ends lost 2 bases and 1 base, in that order; junction bases with no gene match: 5. The CDR3 spans 15 residues. The CDR3 reads CASSVYDRANTEAFF. As DNA, the CDR3 is TGTGCCAGCAGCGTTTACGACAGGGCGAACACTGAAGCTTTCTTT. The whole variable domain, filled in from reference TRBV9 and TRBJ1-1, reads DSGVTQTPKHLITATGQRVTLRCSPRSGDLSVYWYQQSLDQGLQFLIQYYNGEERAKGNILERFSAQQFPDLHSELNLSSLELGDSALYFCASSVYDRANTEAFFGQGTRLTVV.

This clone was picked up one time. This sequence joins TRBV10-3 and TRBJ2-7; 7 bases agree with TRBD1. V trimming: 6 bases; J trimming: 0 bases; junction bases outside the gene matches: 5. Germline V CDR1 and CDR2: ENHRY, SYGVKD. The CDR3 consists of 14 residues. CDR3 in amino acids: CAIRRDRDSYEQYF. Written as DNA, the CDR3 is TGTGCCATCAGACGGGACAGAGACTCCTACGAGCAGTACTTC.

The chain is built from TRBV13 and TRBJ2-5, with 10 bases identical to TRBD2. V gave up 2 bases and J gave up 5 bases; unmatched junction bases: 8. In germline, CDR1 is PRHDT, CDR2 FYEKMQ (reference sequence). This CDR3 comprises 16 residues. CDR3 residues: CASSLRAGGMSETQYF. The CDR3 DNA reads TGTGCCAGCAGCTTACGAGCGGGGGGGATGTCGGAGACCCAGTACTTC.

V gene TRBV11-3 combines with J gene TRBJ2-6; 8 nucleotides align to TRBD1. Per the germline V gene, CDR1 is SGHNT and CDR2 is YENEEA. The CDR3 extends over 18 amino acids. The junction had 9 bases not matched to a gene; V was cut back by 5 bases and J by 0 bases. CDR3 region: CASSRRQGTLSGANVLTF. CDR3 bases: TGTGCCAGCAGCCGACGACAGGGGACTCTCTCTGGGGCCAACGTCCTGACTTTC.

The rearrangement uses TRBV11-3 and TRBJ2-3, with 13 bases aligning to TRBD2. The CDR3 covers 17 residues. Trimming cost V 4 bases and J 6 bases; bases outside gene matches: 10. Germline CDR1 is SGHNT and CDR2 is YENEEA. The CDR3 DNA follows: TGTGCCAGCAGCTCCCGACTAGCGGGGGGCGGGTCGGATACGCAGTATTTT. This encodes CASSSRLAGGGSDTQYF.

This chain connects TRBV12-5 to TRBJ1-1; maybe TRBD1 (5 bases). The germline CDR1 and CDR2 sequences are LGHNT and FRNRAP. V lost 0 bases to trimming and J lost 11 bases, with 10 bases between them. The CDR3 contains 12 residues. DNA for the CDR3: TGTGCTAGTGGTTTGGTAAGGGGCCAGGCTTTCTTT. It encodes CASGLVRGQAFF.

V is TRBV27 and J is TRBJ1-1; weak D call: TRBD1 (6 bases). CDR3 length: 15 residues. Germline V gene data show CDR1 as MNHEY and CDR2 as SMNVEV (reference sequence). Trimming pared 5 bases from V and 4 bases from J, leaving 17 bases between. CDR3: CASSRRWGPGTEAFF. The CDR3 DNA is TGTGCCAGCAGTCGAAGGTGGGGGCCGGGCACTGAAGCTTTCTTT.

The V gene is TRBV7-7, the J gene TRBJ2-5; D is perhaps TRBD2 (5 bases). Per germline, CDR1 SSHAT and CDR2 FNYEAQ (reference sequence). Trimming removed 5 bases at V and 4 bases at J, with 17 bases between. This CDR3 spans 15 amino acids. This CDR3 is CASSTSSGVGETQYF. As DNA, the CDR3 is TGTGCCAGCAGCACCAGTTCCGGGGTTGGAGAGACCCAGTACTTC.

The chain uses TRBV2 and TRBJ1-1, with D possibly being TRBD1 (6 bases). V dropped 8 bases and J dropped 2 bases, with 12 bases sitting between them. Germline V gene sequence: CDR1 SNHLY, CDR2 FYNNEI. This CDR3 is 13 amino acids long. CDR3 amino acids: CASLGTPNTEAFF. CDR3 sequence (DNA): TGTGCCAGCCTTGGGACACCTAACACTGAAGCTTTCTTT. Using reference TRBV2 and TRBJ1-1 for the parts outside the CDR3, the full variable domain is EPEVTQTPSHQVTQMGQEVILRCVPISNHLYFYWYRQILGQKVEFLVSFYNNEISEKSEIFDDQFSVERPDGSNFTLKIRSTKLEDSAMYFCASLGTPNTEAFFGQGTRLTVV.

The chain combines TRBV10-3 with TRBJ2-7; TRBD2 aligns across 8 bases. This CDR3 has 14 residues. Germline V gives CDR1 ENHRY, CDR2 SYGVKD. The junction had 4 bases not matched to a gene; V was cut back by 3 bases and J by 3 bases. The DNA of the CDR3 is TGTGCCATCAGTGAACGGGGGGGGGACTACGAGCAGTACTTC. Its translation: CAISERGGDYEQYF.

This clone appeared a few times. J is TRBJ1-1 and V is TRBV11-3; D is possibly TRBD1 (5 bases). The CDR3 is 14 amino acids. Trimming took off 1 base at V and 4 bases at J, with 10 bases between the two ends. Germline V gene lookup returns CDR1 SGHNT and CDR2 YENEEA. CDR3 coding DNA: TGTGCCAGCAGCTTAGGGGGCGACGGCACTGAAGCTTTCTTT. Its protein product is CASSLGGDGTEAFF.

The chain is built from TRBV5-4 and TRBJ2-5, with 10 bases matching TRBD2. Germline CDR1 SGHNT, CDR2 YYREEE (reference sequence). V was clipped by 3 bases and J by 1 base; unmatched bases: 6. This CDR3 spans 16 amino acids. The CDR3 reads CASSSPLAGGQETQYF. In nucleotides, the CDR3 is TGTGCCAGCAGCTCACCTTTAGCGGGGGGCCAAGAGACCCAGTACTTC.

This chain connects TRBV7-2 to TRBJ2-1; TRBD1 might be the D (5 bases). Trimming took off 5 bases at V and 4 bases at J, with 12 bases between the two ends. CDR1 is SGHTA, CDR2 FQGNSA, per germline. The CDR3 has 14 residues. The CDR3 DNA reads as TGTGCCAGCAGCCAGGGCTTGGGATACAATGAGCAGTTCTTC. Residues: CASSQGLGYNEQFF. The whole variable domain, filled in from reference TRBV7-2 and TRBJ2-1, reads GAGVSQSPSNKVTEKGKDVELRCDPISGHTALYWYRQSLGQGLEFLIYFQGNSAPDKSGLPSDRFSAERTGGSVSTLTIQRTQQEDSAVYLCASSQGLGYNEQFFGPGTRLTVL.

Remarks on this clone: Other DNA variants within this sample encode the same CDR3. The chain employs TRBV14 and TRBJ2-1; 7 bases agree with TRBD2. CDR3 length: 15 amino acids. Germline V gene sequence: CDR1 SGHDN, CDR2 FVKESK. V was clipped by 4 bases and J by 7 bases; unmatched bases: 10. The CDR3 loop reads CASSPTSNTRNEQFF. In nucleotides, the CDR3 is TGTGCCAGCAGCCCGACTAGCAATACAAGGAATGAGCAGTTCTTC.

The rearrangement joins TRBV4-2 to TRBJ1-6; no clear D gene. The V end was cut by 2 bases, the J end by 10 bases, with 21 bases between. The CDR3 runs 17 residues. Germline V gene sequence: CDR1 LGHNA, CDR2 YNFKEQ. This chain's CDR3 is CASSQQPLSSLGSPLHF. For the CDR3, the DNA is TGTGCCAGCAGCCAACAACCCTTATCTAGTCTTGGATCACCCCTCCACTTT.

The rearrangement links TRBV5-6 to TRBJ2-7; TRBD1 might be the D (7 bases). Germline lookup yields CDR1 SGHDT and CDR2 YYEEEE. The CDR3 runs 14 residues. Trimming removed 0 bases at V and 6 bases at J, with 13 bases between. CDR3 sequence: CASSLGLQGGEQYF. CDR3 coding DNA: TGTGCCAGCAGCTTGGGACTTCAGGGGGGCGAGCAGTACTTC.